This T cell receptor (beta chain) was sequenced in a study of brain T cells in children with intractable seizures. V trimming: 5 bases; J trimming: 12 bases; junction bases outside the gene matches: 10. From germline, CDR1 is WSHSY and CDR2 SAAADI. CDR3 length: 13 amino acids. Surgery cases with the highest brain T cell transcript signatures were chosen for sequencing. This table comes from immunoSEQ multiplex PCR, and its TCRdb copy is limited to in-frame clones, with some not included. Counted here are over 95,000 clones, 94% occurring once; the ten biggest clones make up 3.8%. The sequence was obtained from a boy under two years old with hemimegalencephaly and intractable seizures. The chain couples TRBV10-2 to TRBJ2-1; 7 bases are a match to TRBD2. Sequenced material: peripheral blood, taken at surgery. In DNA form, the CDR3 reads TGCGCCAGCAGTACCCAAGGGGACTACCGGCAGTTCTTC. Translated, it gives CASSTQGDYRQFF.